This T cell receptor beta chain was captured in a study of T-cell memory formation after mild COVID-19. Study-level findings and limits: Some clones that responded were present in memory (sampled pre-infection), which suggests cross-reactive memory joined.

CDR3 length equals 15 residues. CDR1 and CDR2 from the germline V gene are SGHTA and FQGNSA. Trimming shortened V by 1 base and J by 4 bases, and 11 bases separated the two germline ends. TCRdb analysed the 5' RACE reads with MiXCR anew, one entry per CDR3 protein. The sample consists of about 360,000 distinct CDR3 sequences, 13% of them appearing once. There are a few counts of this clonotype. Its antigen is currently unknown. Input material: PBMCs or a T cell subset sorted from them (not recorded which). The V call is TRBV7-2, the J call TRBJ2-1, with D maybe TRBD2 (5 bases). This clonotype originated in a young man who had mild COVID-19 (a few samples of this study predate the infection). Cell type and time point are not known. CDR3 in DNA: TGTGCCAGCAGCTTAGGCGGGTCGAAGTACAATGAGCAGTTCTTC. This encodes CASSLGGSKYNEQFF.